Described below is a single T cell receptor (beta chain) sequence and its context. Other DNA variants within this sample encode the same CDR3. The source of the sample is a study of cytomegalovirus exposure and HLA in healthy donors. Trimming took off 1 base at V and 1 base at J, with 8 bases between the two ends. Germline-derived CDR1 and CDR2 are LGHNA and YSLEER. This CDR3 is 14 amino acids long. This table comes from immunoSEQ multiplex PCR, and its TCRdb copy is limited to in-frame clones, with some not included. The repertoire holds about 110,000 clones, with 90% to 97% as singletons. The chain links TRBV4-3 to TRBJ2-7, with D unresolved. This sequence was found in a woman aged 18-30 years in good health and CMV-seronegative. The sample comprised PBMCs. For the CDR3, the DNA is TGCGCCAGCAGCCAAGGCGCAGGATCCTACGAGCAGTACTTC. The encoded protein is CASSQGAGSYEQYF.